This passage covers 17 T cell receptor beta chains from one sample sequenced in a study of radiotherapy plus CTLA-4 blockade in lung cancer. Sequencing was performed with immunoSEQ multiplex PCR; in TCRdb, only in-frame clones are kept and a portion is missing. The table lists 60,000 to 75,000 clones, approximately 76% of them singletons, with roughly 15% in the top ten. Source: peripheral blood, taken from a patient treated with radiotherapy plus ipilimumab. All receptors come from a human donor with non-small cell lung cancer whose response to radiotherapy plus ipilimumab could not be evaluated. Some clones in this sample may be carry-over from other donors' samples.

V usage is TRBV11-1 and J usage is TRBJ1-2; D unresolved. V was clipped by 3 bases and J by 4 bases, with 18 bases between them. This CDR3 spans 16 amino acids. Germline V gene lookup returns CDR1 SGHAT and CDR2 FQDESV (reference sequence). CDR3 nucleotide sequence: TGTGCCAGCAGCTTTCGTCAGGACTCAGCCGTCTATGGCTACACCTTC. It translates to CASSFRQDSAVYGYTF.

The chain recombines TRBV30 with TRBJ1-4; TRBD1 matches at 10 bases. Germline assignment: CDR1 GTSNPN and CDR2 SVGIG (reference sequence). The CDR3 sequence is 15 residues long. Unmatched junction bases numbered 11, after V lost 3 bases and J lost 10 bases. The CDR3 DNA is TGTGCCTGGAGGACCCCGGGACAGGGGAGTGGAAAACTGTTTTTT. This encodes CAWRTPGQGSGKLFF.

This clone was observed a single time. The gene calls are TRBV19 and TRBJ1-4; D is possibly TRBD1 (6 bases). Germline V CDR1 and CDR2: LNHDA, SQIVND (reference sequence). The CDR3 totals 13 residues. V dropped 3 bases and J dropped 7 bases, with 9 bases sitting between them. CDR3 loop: CASSMARGEKLFF. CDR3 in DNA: TGTGCCAGTAGTATGGCCAGGGGTGAAAAACTGTTTTTT. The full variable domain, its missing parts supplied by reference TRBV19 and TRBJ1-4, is DGGITQSPKYLFRKEGQNVTLSCEQNLNHDAMYWYRQDPGQGLRLIYYSQIVNDFQKGDIAEGYSVSREKKESFPLTVTSAQKNPTAFYLCASSMARGEKLFFGSGTQLSVL.

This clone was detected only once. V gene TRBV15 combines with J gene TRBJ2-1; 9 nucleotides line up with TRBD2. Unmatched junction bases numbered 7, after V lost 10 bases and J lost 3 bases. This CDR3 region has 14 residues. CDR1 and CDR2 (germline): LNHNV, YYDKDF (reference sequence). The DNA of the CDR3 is TGTGCCATACAAAGCGGGGGGCTCTACAATGAGCAGTTCTTC. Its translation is CAIQSGGLYNEQFF.

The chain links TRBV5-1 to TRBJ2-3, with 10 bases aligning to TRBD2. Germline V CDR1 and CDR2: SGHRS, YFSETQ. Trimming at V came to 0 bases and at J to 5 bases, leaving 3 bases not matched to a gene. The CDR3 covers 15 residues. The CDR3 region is CASSLASGGGDTQYF. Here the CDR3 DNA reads TGCGCCAGCAGCTTGGCTAGCGGGGGAGGAGATACGCAGTATTTT.

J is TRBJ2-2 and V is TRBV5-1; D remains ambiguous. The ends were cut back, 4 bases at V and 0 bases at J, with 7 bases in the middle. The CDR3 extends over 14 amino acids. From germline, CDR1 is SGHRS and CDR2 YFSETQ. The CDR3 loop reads CASSAQANTGELFF. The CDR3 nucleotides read TGCGCCAGCAGCGCCCAGGCGAACACCGGGGAGCTGTTTTTT.

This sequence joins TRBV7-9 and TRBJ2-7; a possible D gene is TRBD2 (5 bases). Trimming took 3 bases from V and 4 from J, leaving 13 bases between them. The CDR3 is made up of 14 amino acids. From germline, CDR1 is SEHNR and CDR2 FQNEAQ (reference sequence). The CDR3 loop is CASSFGFGGYEQYF. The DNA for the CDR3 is TGTGCCAGCAGCTTCGGGTTTGGAGGATACGAGCAGTACTTC.

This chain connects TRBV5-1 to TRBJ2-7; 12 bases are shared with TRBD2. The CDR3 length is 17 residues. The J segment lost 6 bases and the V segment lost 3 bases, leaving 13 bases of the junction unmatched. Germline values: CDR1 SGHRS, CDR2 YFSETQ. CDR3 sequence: CASSSTVLAGGSSEQYF. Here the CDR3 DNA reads TGCGCCAGCAGCTCCACTGTACTAGCGGGGGGAAGCAGCGAGCAGTACTTC.

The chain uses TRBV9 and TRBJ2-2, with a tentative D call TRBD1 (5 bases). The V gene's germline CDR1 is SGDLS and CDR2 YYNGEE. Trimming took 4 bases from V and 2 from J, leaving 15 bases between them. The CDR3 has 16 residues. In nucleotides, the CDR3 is TGTGCCAGCAGCCGCGATCCGCAGGGTAACACCGGGGAGCTGTTTTTT. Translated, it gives CASSRDPQGNTGELFF.

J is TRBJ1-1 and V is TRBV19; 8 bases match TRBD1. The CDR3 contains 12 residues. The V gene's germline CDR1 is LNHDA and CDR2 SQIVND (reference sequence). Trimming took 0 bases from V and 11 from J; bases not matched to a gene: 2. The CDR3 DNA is TGTGCCAGTAGTATAGACCAGGGGGCGGCTTTCTTT. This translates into CASSIDQGAAFF.

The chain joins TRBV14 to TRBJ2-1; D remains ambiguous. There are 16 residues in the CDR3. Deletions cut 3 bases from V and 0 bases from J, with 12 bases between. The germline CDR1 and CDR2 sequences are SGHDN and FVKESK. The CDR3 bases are TGTGCCAGCAGCCAGGTTATTTCGAGCTCCTACAATGAGCAGTTCTTC. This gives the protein CASSQVISSSYNEQFF.

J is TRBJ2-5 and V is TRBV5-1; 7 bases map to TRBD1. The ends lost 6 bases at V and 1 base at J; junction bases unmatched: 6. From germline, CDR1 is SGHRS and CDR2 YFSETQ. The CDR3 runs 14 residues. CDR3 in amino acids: CASNEGAGQETQYF. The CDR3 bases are TGCGCCAGCAATGAGGGGGCAGGCCAAGAGACCCAGTACTTC.

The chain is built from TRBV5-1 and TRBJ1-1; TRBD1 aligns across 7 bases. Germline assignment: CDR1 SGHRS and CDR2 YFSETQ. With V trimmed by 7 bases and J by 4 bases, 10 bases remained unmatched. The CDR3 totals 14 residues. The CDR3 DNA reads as TGCGCCAGCGGGTTGGGACAGTTAAGCACTGAAGCTTTCTTT. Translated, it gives CASGLGQLSTEAFF.

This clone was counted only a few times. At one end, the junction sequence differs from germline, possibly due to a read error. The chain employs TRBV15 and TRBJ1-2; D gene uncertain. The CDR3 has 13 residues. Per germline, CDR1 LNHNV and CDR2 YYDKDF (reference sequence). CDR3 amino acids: CATKAEGWDGYTF. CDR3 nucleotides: TGTGCTACCAAGGCGGAGGGTTGGGATGGCTACACCTTC.

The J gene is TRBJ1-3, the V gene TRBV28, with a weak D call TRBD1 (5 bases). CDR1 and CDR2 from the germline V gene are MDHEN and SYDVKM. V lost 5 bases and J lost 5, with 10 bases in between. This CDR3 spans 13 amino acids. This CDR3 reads CASSTGGRNTIYF. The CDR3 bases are TGTGCCAGCAGTACGGGGGGGAGAAACACCATATATTTT.

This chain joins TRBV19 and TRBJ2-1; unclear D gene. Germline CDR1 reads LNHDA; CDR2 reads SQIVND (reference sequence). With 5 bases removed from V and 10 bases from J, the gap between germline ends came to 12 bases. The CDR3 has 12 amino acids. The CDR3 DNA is TGTGCCAGTAGTTCCCGAGCGAGGGAGCAGTTCTTC. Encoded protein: CASSSRAREQFF.

CDR3 sequence: CSVARSPQETQYF. CDR3 in DNA: TGCAGCGTAGCTAGGTCCCCCCAAGAGACCCAGTACTTC. The chain links TRBV29-1 to TRBJ2-5; no reliable D call. Germline V lookup: CDR1 SQVTM, CDR2 ANQGSEA. Trimming shortened V by 6 bases and J by 1 base, and 12 bases separated the two germline ends. The length of the CDR3 is 13 residues.